These 19 T cell receptor beta chains were all obtained from the same sample, sequenced in a study of blood T cell repertoires in COVID-19 (dated by TCRdb to the early 2020s). The method was the immunoSEQ multiplex PCR assay. TCRdb took over this immuneACCESS table, retaining in-frame rearrangements with V and J assigned. Such tables are incomplete; in checked studies, under half of the missing clones stem from an unresolved V gene, and the remainder is unexplained. The table for this sample lists 150,000 to 200,000 clones; about four fifths of them were counted only once. 3.4% of the sample goes to the ten largest clones. The sequenced sample consisted of PBMCs or T cells enriched from blood (not recorded which). The receptors were sampled from a woman aged 55 to 70 who had recovered from COVID-19.

This clone was counted a few times. The chain is built from TRBV4-2 and TRBJ2-7; D unresolved. Between the trimmed V and J ends, which lost 0 bases and 1 base, there was a span of 10 bases. This CDR3 region has 15 residues. CDR1 is LGHNA and CDR2 is YNFKEQ in the germline V gene. The CDR3 DNA follows: TGTGCCAGCAGCCAAGATGTTGTACTTTCCTACGAGCAGTACTTC. Translation: CASSQDVVLSYEQYF.

The chain employs TRBV7-9 and TRBJ2-7; 10 nucleotides agree with TRBD1. Germline CDR1 and CDR2: SEHNR and FQNEAQ (reference sequence). CDR3 size: 14 residues. Unmatched junction bases numbered 7, after V lost 5 bases and J lost 6 bases. CDR3 bases: TGTGCCAGCAGCGACCGACAGGGGGCGAGCGAGCAGTACTTC. Its translation is CASSDRQGASEQYF.

This sequence joins TRBV5-1 and TRBJ2-1; maybe TRBD1 (5 bases). The CDR3 has 12 residues. Deletions cut 8 bases from V and 4 bases from J, with 10 bases between. Germline V gives CDR1 SGHRS, CDR2 YFSETQ. The CDR3: CASRQSYNEQFF. In DNA form, the CDR3 reads TGCGCCAGTCGACAGTCATACAATGAGCAGTTCTTC.

The DNA of the CDR3 is TGTGCCAGCACCCTTCAGGGCGACTGGATCACAGATACGCAGTATTTT. It encodes CASTLQGDWITDTQYF. The chain joins TRBV9 to TRBJ2-3; possibly TRBD1 for D (5 bases). Germline V gene sequence: CDR1 SGDLS, CDR2 YYNGEE. V was trimmed by 6 bases and J by 2 bases, leaving 19 bases between them. The CDR3 has 16 amino acids.

The genes are TRBV7-9 and TRBJ1-5; 7 positions match TRBD1. The CDR3 sequence is 15 residues long. J gave up 0 bases and V 3 bases, and 2 bases lay outside the gene matches. CDR1 and CDR2 from the germline V gene are SEHNR and FQNEAQ (reference sequence). For the CDR3, the DNA is TGTGCCAGCAGCTTGGGGACAGTTAGCAATCAGCCCCAGCATTTT. Translating it yields CASSLGTVSNQPQHF.

The V gene is TRBV19, the J gene TRBJ1-5; D not resolved. V lost 5 bases to trimming and J lost 1 base, with 15 bases between them. The germline V gene encodes CDR1 LNHDA and CDR2 SQIVND (reference sequence). The CDR3 is made up of 16 amino acids. The CDR3 nucleotides are TGTGCCAGTAGTCCCCCCGGGTTTACGAGCAATCAGCCCCAGCATTTT. This gives the protein CASSPPGFTSNQPQHF.

The V and J genes are TRBV5-1 and TRBJ2-1; D ambiguous. The CDR3 consists of 14 residues. V lost 4 bases to trimming and J lost 3 bases, with 11 bases between them. Looked up from germline, CDR1 is SGHRS and CDR2 is YFSETQ. CDR3 amino acids: CASSATPVYNEQFF. DNA of the CDR3: TGCGCCAGCAGCGCTACTCCCGTCTACAATGAGCAGTTCTTC. Full variable domain (remainder filled in from reference TRBV5-1 and TRBJ2-1): KAGVTQTPRYLIKTRGQQVTLSCSPISGHRSVSWYQQTPGQGLQFLFEYFSETQRNKGNFPGRFSGRQFSNSRSEMNVSTLELGDSALYLCASSATPVYNEQFFGPGTRLTVL.

The chain recombines TRBV29-1 with TRBJ1-1; D not certain. The germline CDR1 and CDR2 sequences are SQVTM and ANQGSEA. The CDR3 sequence is 13 residues long. Trimming removed 0 bases at V and 3 bases at J, with 8 bases between. The DNA for the CDR3 is TGCAGCGTTGAAGAACAGAGGGACACTGAAGCTTTCTTT. Protein: CSVEEQRDTEAFF. Variable domain in full (rest from reference TRBV29-1 and TRBJ1-1): SAVISQKPSRDICQRGTSLTIQCQVDSQVTMMFWYRQQPGQSLTLIATANQGSEATYESGFVIDKFPISRPNLTFSTLTVSNMSPEDSSIYLCSVEEQRDTEAFFGQGTRLTVV.

This chain connects TRBV27 to TRBJ1-6, with no clear D. With 6 bases removed from V and 6 bases from J, the gap between germline ends came to 3 bases. The V gene's germline CDR1 is MNHEY and CDR2 SMNVEV (reference sequence). This CDR3 has 11 residues. CDR3 loop: CASRSNSPLHF. The CDR3 DNA reads as TGTGCCAGCAGGAGTAATTCACCCCTCCACTTT.

The V call is TRBV11-1, the J call TRBJ1-1; D unresolved. V lost 2 bases to trimming and J lost 7 bases, with 8 bases between them. Germline V gives CDR1 SGHAT, CDR2 FQDESV (reference sequence). The CDR3 spans 12 residues. CDR3 nucleotide sequence: TGTGCCAGCAGCTTAAGCCTTGATGAAGCTTTCTTT. Amino acids: CASSLSLDEAFF.

The chain couples TRBV7-2 to TRBJ1-1; 7 bases are a match to TRBD1. From germline, CDR1 is SGHTA and CDR2 FQGNSA. This CDR3 region has 15 residues. J lost 3 bases, V lost 5 bases, and 9 bases had no gene match. DNA of the CDR3: TGTGCCAGCAGCAGGGCCCCGGGACAGTACACTGAAGCTTTCTTT. This codes for CASSRAPGQYTEAFF.

The V call is TRBV11-2, the J call TRBJ1-2; 7 nucleotides align to TRBD1. This CDR3 is 14 amino acids long. Germline values: CDR1 SGHAT, CDR2 FQNNGV. V was pared by 5 bases and J by 4 bases, with 7 bases of the junction left unmatched. CDR3 sequence reads: CASSDIGGGYGYTF. The CDR3 DNA sequence: TGTGCCAGCAGCGACATAGGGGGCGGCTATGGCTACACCTTC.

This clone was observed a handful of times. This chain links TRBV5-1 with TRBJ2-2, with TRBD1 matching over 8 bases. Germline V lookup: CDR1 SGHRS, CDR2 YFSETQ. With V trimmed by 3 bases and J by 4 bases, 5 bases remained unmatched. This CDR3 has 15 residues. CDR3 protein: CASSSPGQATGELFF. The DNA for the CDR3 is TGCGCCAGCAGCTCCCCGGGACAGGCCACCGGGGAGCTGTTTTTT.

The V and J genes are TRBV3-1 (or the pseudogene TRBV3-2) and TRBJ1-2, with 8 bases lining up with TRBD1. This CDR3 contains 17 residues. V shed 0 bases and J 8 bases; nucleotides not matched to a gene: 14. The germline CDR1 and CDR2 sequences are LGHDT and YNNKEL (reference sequence). The DNA for the CDR3 is TGTGCCAGCAGCCAAGATCTTTTCTCAGGACAGGGTGCGGGCTACACCTTC. The encoded protein is CASSQDLFSGQGAGYTF.

The gene calls are TRBV4-1 and TRBJ2-4; D perhaps matches TRBD1 (6 bases). The CDR3 is made up of 19 amino acids. Germline V lookup: CDR1 MGHRA, CDR2 YSYEKL. V was trimmed by 0 bases and J by 0 bases, leaving 18 bases between them. The CDR3 is CASSQDPATGTLAKNIQYF. DNA of the CDR3: TGCGCCAGCAGCCAAGATCCCGCCACAGGGACCCTAGCCAAAAACATTCAGTACTTC.

This clone was counted a few times. The V gene is TRBV2, the J gene TRBJ1-4; no definite D call. The germline gives CDR1 SNHLY, CDR2 FYNNEI. The CDR3 length is 13 residues. The V and J ends lost 6 bases and 5 bases respectively, with 10 bases between them. CDR3 DNA: TGTGCCAGCAGCTTGGGGAGGAATGAAAAACTGTTTTTT. Translation gives CASSLGRNEKLFF.

The chain employs TRBV5-1 and TRBJ1-1; TRBD1 matches 9 bases. J gave up 8 bases and V 4 bases, and 3 bases lay outside the gene matches. Germline V gene lookup returns CDR1 SGHRS and CDR2 YFSETQ. CDR3 size: 12 residues. CDR3 DNA: TGCGCCAGCAGCACCGACAGGGGGGAAGCTTTCTTT. Translating it yields CASSTDRGEAFF.

This clone turned up a few times. The chain couples TRBV18 to TRBJ1-2, with no clear D. The V gene's germline CDR1 is KGHSH and CDR2 LQKENI. The CDR3 totals 15 residues. V lost 0 bases and J 6 bases, leaving 14 bases between the germline ends. CDR3 bases: TGTGCCAGCTCACCACCTGGGTCAGACAAAGATGGCTACACCTTC. Translation gives CASSPPGSDKDGYTF.

This chain uses TRBV5-4 with TRBJ2-2; possibly TRBD1 for D (6 bases). V lost 0 bases and J lost 6, with 9 bases in between. CDR1 is SGHNT, CDR2 YYREEE, per germline (reference sequence). CDR3 size: 14 residues. The CDR3 DNA follows: TGTGCCAGCAGCTTGGCAGGGGTCCCCGGGGAGCTGTTTTTT. Protein product: CASSLAGVPGELFF. Full variable domain (missing parts from reference TRBV5-4 and TRBJ2-2): ETGVTQSPTHLIKTRGQQVTLRCSSQSGHNTVSWYQQALGQGPQFIFQYYREEENGRGNFPPRFSGLQFPNYSSELNVNALELDDSALYLCASSLAGVPGELFFGEGSRLTVL.